The 15 T cell receptor beta chains below all came from one sample that was sequenced in a study of T cell repertoires in cytomegalovirus infection (dated by TCRdb to about 2019). Instrument used: Illumina HiSeq 1500. TCRdb reanalyzed the raw reads on its own, using fastp at Q25 for trimming and MiXCR for clone calling, and kept in-frame beta chains. Each entry is one CDR3 protein sequence, shown with its most common DNA and genes. The sample table holds roughly 300,000 distinct CDR3 sequences, of which 9.5% were seen once. Jointly, the top ten make up around 4.5% of the sample. The sequenced sample was PBMCs. The receptors come from a human donor in good health (CMV status not recorded). Some clones in this sample may be carry-over from other donors' samples.

The table lists this clonotype with a few counts. The CDR3 loop is CASSGGVNTEAFF. CDR3 nucleotide sequence: TGTGCCAGCAGTGGGGGGGTAAACACTGAAGCTTTCTTT. The chain links TRBV11-2 to TRBJ1-1; perhaps TRBD1 as D (5 bases). The CDR3 spans 13 residues. Germline V gene lookup returns CDR1 SGHAT and CDR2 FQNNGV. V lost 6 bases and J 2 bases, leaving 10 bases between the germline ends.

This clonotype was seen a few times. The chain employs TRBV5-6 and TRBJ2-1; TRBD2 aligns across 12 bases. V gave up 0 bases and J gave up 5 bases; unmatched junction bases: 9. Germline CDR1 reads SGHDT; CDR2 reads YYEEEE. The CDR3 length is 18 residues. The CDR3 protein is CASSLARTSGIPNNEQFF. The CDR3 coding sequence is TGTGCCAGCAGCTTGGCACGGACTAGCGGGATCCCGAACAATGAGCAGTTCTTC.

CDR3 amino acids: CASSLAENRGSTEAFF. Here the CDR3 DNA reads TGCGCCAGCAGCTTGGCCGAGAACAGGGGGAGTACTGAAGCTTTCTTT. The genes are TRBV5-1 and TRBJ1-1, with 8 bases matching TRBD1. CDR3 length equals 16 residues. The V gene's germline CDR1 is SGHRS and CDR2 YFSETQ. The J segment lost 5 bases and the V segment lost 0 bases, leaving 9 bases of the junction unmatched.

The genes are TRBV28 and TRBJ1-1; D is unresolved. CDR3 length equals 15 residues. Trimming removed 2 bases at V and 0 bases at J, with 10 bases between. Germline V lookup: CDR1 MDHEN, CDR2 SYDVKM. The CDR3 protein is CASSLIRGLNTEAFF. The CDR3 bases are TGTGCCAGCAGTTTAATCCGAGGTTTGAACACTGAAGCTTTCTTT.

The chain links TRBV7-3 to TRBJ2-1; tentatively, D is TRBD2 (7 bases). Germline CDR1 is SGHTA and CDR2 is FQGTGA. This CDR3 comprises 15 residues. V gave up 5 bases and J gave up 6 bases, with 17 bases separating them. CDR3 coding DNA: TGTGCCAGCAGCCCCTTGCGGGGGCCGGGCAATGAGCAGTTCTTC. Translation: CASSPLRGPGNEQFF.

At least ten counts were recorded for this clonotype. This chain joins TRBV12-3 or TRBV12-4 and TRBJ1-6; weak D call: TRBD1 (6 bases). This CDR3 region has 15 residues. The V end was cut by 6 bases, the J end by 6 bases, with 15 bases between. CDR3: CASSRLPGVNSPLHF. CDR3 sequence (DNA): TGTGCCAGCAGCCGATTACCAGGGGTTAATTCACCCCTCCACTTT.

In its sample, this clonotype was seen many times. J is TRBJ2-3 and V is TRBV7-7, with 8 bases identical to TRBD1. Germline V CDR1 and CDR2: SSHAT, FNYEAQ (reference sequence). The J segment lost 3 bases and the V segment lost 8 bases, leaving 10 bases of the junction unmatched. The CDR3 is 15 amino acids. The CDR3 DNA reads TGTGCCAGCTCCCCGACAGGGGCCCTTACAGATACGCAGTATTTT. It translates to CASSPTGALTDTQYF. Based on the CDR3 plus reference TRBV7-7 and TRBJ2-3, the full variable domain is GAGVSQSPRYKVTKRGQDVTLRCDPISSHATLYWYQQALGQGPEFLTYFNYEAQPDKSGLPSDRFSAERPEGSISTLTIQRTEQRDSAMYRCASSPTGALTDTQYFGPGTRLTVL.

This clonotype appeared a few times. The chain is built from TRBV12-5 and TRBJ2-3; D uncertain. This CDR3 contains 15 residues. Germline lookup yields CDR1 LGHNT and CDR2 FRNRAP. Trimming removed 1 base from V and 0 bases from J, with 8 bases in between. CDR3 in amino acids: CASGLGLVSTDTQYF. CDR3 coding DNA: TGTGCTAGTGGTTTGGGGCTAGTCAGCACAGATACGCAGTATTTT.

This clonotype has a handful of counts. The genes are TRBV7-2 and TRBJ1-4; maybe TRBD1 (5 bases). This CDR3 region has 14 residues. The V and J ends lost 5 bases and 4 bases respectively, with 11 bases between them. Germline-derived CDR1 and CDR2 are SGHTA and FQGNSA. CDR3 bases: TGTGCCAGCAGCCGGGGGGGGGGTAATGAAAAACTGTTTTTT. The encoded protein is CASSRGGGNEKLFF.

This clonotype was seen just once. V usage is TRBV6-2 or TRBV6-3 and J usage is TRBJ2-1; weak D call: TRBD2 (7 bases). V was shortened by 6 bases and J by 5 bases, with 17 bases between the two germline ends. CDR1 is MNHEY, CDR2 SVGEGT, per germline. CDR3 length: 15 residues. This chain's CDR3 is CASRILGGPDNEQFF. The CDR3 nucleotides are TGTGCCAGCAGGATTCTGGGGGGGCCAGACAATGAGCAGTTCTTC.

This clonotype has only a few counts. The V call is TRBV19, the J call TRBJ2-7, with 8 nucleotides matching TRBD1. V shed 3 bases and J 0 bases; nucleotides not matched to a gene: 4. Germline V gives CDR1 LNHDA, CDR2 SQIVND (reference sequence). The CDR3 extends over 15 amino acids. In DNA form, the CDR3 reads TGTGCCAGTAGTATCGGGACAGGTTCCTCCTACGAGCAGTACTTC. Translating it yields CASSIGTGSSYEQYF.

The V and J genes are TRBV7-2 and TRBJ2-4; D is possibly TRBD1 (6 bases). CDR3 length equals 14 residues. Germline-derived CDR1 and CDR2 are SGHTA and FQGNSA. Trimming removed 6 bases at V and 5 bases at J, with 14 bases between. CDR3 DNA sequence: TGTGCCAGCAGTCCCGGACAGAAACAAAACATTCAGTACTTC. It encodes CASSPGQKQNIQYF.

This clonotype was counted at least ten times. This chain joins TRBV12-3 or TRBV12-4 and TRBJ2-3, with 16 bases lining up with TRBD2. The CDR3 is made up of 18 amino acids. After removal of 6 bases from V and 4 bases from J, the junction contained 10 bases not matched to a gene. The CDR3 sequence: CASSRGWGLAGGADTQYF. CDR3 sequence (DNA): TGTGCCAGCAGCCGCGGGTGGGGACTAGCGGGGGGGGCAGATACGCAGTATTTT.

This clonotype was detected only a few times. This chain links TRBV6-2 or TRBV6-3 with TRBJ2-1; TRBD2 matches 12 bases. The germline gives CDR1 MNHEY, CDR2 SVGEGT. This CDR3 region has 14 residues. With 6 bases clipped from V and 6 bases from J, the junction kept 3 bases outside the gene matches. The CDR3 nucleotides are TGTGCCAGCAGAGCTAGCGGGAGGGGCAATGAGCAGTTCTTC. Its protein is CASRASGRGNEQFF.

This clonotype was observed a handful of times. The V gene is TRBV15, the J gene TRBJ2-5, with a weak D call TRBD2 (5 bases). Germline CDR1 is LNHNV and CDR2 is YYDKDF (reference sequence). Deletions cut 4 bases from V and 2 bases from J, with 14 bases between. The CDR3 spans 15 residues. CDR3: CATSTTTGYQETQYF. In nucleotides, the CDR3 is TGTGCCACCAGCACGACAACGGGGTATCAAGAGACCCAGTACTTC.